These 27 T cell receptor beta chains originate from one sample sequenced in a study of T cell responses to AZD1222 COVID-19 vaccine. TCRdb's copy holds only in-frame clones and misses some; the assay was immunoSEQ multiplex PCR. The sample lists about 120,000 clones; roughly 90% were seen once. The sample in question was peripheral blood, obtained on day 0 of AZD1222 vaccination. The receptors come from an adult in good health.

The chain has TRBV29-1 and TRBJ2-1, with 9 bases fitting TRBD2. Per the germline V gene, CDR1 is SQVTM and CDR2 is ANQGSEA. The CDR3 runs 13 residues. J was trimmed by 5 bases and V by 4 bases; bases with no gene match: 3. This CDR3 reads CSVVAGGNNEQFF. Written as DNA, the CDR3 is TGCAGCGTTGTTGCGGGGGGGAACAATGAGCAGTTCTTC.

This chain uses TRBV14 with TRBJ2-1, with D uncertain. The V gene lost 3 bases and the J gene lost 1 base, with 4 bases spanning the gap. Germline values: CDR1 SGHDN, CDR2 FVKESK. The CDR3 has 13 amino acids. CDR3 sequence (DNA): TGTGCCAGCAGCCATACTTCCTACAATGAGCAGTTCTTC. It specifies CASSHTSYNEQFF.

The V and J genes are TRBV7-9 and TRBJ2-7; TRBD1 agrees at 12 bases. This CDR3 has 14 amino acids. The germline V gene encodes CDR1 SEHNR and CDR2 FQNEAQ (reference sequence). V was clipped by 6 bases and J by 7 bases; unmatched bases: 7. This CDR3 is CASRKGDRGLEQYF. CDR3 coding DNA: TGTGCCAGCAGGAAGGGGGACAGGGGGCTTGAGCAGTACTTC.

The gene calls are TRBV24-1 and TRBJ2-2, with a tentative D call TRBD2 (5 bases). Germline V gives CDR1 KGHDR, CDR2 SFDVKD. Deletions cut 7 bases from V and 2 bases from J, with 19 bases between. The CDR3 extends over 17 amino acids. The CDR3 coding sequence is TGTGCCACCAGCGCTCACGGTACGGGGAGAAACACCGGGGAGCTGTTTTTT. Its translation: CATSAHGTGRNTGELFF.

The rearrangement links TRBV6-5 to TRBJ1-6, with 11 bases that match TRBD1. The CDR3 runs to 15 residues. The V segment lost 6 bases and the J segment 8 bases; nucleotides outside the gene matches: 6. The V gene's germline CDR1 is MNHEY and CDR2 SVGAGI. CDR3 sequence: CASSRTGGRDSPLHF. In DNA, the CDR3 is TGTGCCAGCAGCCGGACAGGGGGCCGGGATTCACCCCTCCACTTT.

The CDR3 DNA reads as TGTGCCAGCAGCTTCGGGAGCGGGGGGGCCCAAGAGACCCAGTACTTC. This translates into CASSFGSGGAQETQYF. The chain has TRBV7-2 and TRBJ2-5; TRBD2 aligns across 10 bases. Germline V lookup: CDR1 SGHTA, CDR2 FQGNSA. The CDR3 is 16 amino acids. Unmatched junction bases numbered 5, after V lost 3 bases and J lost 1 base.

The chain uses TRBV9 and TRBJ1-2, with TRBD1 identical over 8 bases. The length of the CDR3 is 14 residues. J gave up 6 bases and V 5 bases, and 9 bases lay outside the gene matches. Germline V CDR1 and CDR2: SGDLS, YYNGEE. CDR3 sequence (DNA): TGTGCCAGCAGAGGACAGGGCATTTCTGATGGCTACACCTTC. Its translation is CASRGQGISDGYTF.

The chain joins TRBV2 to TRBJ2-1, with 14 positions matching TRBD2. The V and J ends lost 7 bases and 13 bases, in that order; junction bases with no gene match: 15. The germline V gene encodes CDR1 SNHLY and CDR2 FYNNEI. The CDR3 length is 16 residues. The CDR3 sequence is CASNLALGLAGGLQFF. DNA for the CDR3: TGTGCCAGCAATCTGGCATTAGGACTAGCGGGGGGTTTACAGTTCTTC.

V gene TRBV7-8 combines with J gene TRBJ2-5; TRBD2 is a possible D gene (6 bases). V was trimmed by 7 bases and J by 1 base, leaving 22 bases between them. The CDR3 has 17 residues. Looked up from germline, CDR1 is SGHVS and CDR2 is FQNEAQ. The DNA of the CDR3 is TGTGCCAGCACCCATATTGTTGGAGGGGTAATCCAAGAGACCCAGTACTTC. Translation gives CASTHIVGGVIQETQYF.

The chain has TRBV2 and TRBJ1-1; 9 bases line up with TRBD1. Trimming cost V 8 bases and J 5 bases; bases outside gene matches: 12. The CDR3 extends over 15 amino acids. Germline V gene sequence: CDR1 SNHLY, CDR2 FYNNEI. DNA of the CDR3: TGTGCCAGCTTCGGGACAGGGATACGGGTAACTGAAGCTTTCTTT. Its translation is CASFGTGIRVTEAFF.

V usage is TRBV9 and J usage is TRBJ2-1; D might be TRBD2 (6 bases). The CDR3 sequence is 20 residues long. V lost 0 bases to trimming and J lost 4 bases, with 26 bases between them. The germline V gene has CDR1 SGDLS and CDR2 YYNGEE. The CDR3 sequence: CASSVDQPPWRGETYNEQFF. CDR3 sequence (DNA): TGTGCCAGCAGCGTAGACCAACCCCCATGGAGGGGCGAGACATACAATGAGCAGTTCTTC.

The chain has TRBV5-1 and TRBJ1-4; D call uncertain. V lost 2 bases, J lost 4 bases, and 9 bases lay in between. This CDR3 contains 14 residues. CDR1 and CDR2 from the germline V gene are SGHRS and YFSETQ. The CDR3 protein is CASSLGQFNEKLFF. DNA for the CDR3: TGCGCCAGCAGCTTAGGGCAGTTTAATGAAAAACTGTTTTTT.

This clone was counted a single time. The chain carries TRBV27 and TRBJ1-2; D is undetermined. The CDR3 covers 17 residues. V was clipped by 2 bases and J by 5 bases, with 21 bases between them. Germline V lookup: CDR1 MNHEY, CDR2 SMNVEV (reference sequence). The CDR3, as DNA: TGTGCCAGCAGTTTAACCCCCCGGACCAGGTTAAAATATGGCTACACCTTC. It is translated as CASSLTPRTRLKYGYTF.

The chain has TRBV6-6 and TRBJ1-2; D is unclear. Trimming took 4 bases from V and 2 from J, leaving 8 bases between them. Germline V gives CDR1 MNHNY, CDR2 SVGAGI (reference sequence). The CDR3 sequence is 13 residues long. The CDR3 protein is CASSSRANYGYTF. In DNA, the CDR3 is TGTGCCAGCAGTTCCCGAGCGAACTATGGCTACACCTTC.

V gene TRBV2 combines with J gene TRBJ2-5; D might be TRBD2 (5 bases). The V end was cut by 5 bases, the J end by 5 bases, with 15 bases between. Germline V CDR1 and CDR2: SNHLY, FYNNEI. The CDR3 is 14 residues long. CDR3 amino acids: CASSLDSRGETQYF. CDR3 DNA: TGTGCCAGCAGTCTGGACTCACGAGGGGAGACCCAGTACTTC.

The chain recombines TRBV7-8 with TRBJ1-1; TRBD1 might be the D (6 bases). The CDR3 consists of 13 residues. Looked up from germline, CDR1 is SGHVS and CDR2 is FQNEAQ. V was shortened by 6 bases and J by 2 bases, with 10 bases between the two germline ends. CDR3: CASRYRVNTEAFF. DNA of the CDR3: TGTGCCAGCAGGTACAGGGTTAACACTGAAGCTTTCTTT.

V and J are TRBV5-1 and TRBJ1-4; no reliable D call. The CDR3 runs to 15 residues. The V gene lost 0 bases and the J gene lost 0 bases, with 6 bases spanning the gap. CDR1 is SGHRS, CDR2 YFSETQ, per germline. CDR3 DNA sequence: TGCGCCAGCAGCTTGGGGACCGCAACTAATGAAAAACTGTTTTTT. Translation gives CASSLGTATNEKLFF.

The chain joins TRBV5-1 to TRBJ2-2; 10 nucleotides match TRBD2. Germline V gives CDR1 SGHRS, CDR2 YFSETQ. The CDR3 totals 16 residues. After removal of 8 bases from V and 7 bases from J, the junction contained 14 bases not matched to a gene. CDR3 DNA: TGCGCCAGTTCGTCTAGCGGGGGTATTAGGATCGGGGAGCTGTTTTTT. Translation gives CASSSSGGIRIGELFF.

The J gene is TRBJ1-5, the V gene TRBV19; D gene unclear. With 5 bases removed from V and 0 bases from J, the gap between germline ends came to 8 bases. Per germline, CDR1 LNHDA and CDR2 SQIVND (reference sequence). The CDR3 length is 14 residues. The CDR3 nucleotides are TGTGCCAGTAGTGCGCAATATAGCAATCAGCCCCAGCATTTT. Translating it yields CASSAQYSNQPQHF.

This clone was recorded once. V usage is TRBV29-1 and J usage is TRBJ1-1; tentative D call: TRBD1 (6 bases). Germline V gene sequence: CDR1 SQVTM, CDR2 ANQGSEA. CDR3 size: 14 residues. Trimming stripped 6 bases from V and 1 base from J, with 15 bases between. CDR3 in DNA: TGCAGCGTGCAAATCAGGGGCGCGAACACTGAAGCTTTCTTT. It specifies CSVQIRGANTEAFF. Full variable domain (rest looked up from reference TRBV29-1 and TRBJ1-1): SAVISQKPSRDICQRGTSLTIQCQVDSQVTMMFWYRQQPGQSLTLIATANQGSEATYESGFVIDKFPISRPNLTFSTLTVSNMSPEDSSIYLCSVQIRGANTEAFFGQGTRLTVV.

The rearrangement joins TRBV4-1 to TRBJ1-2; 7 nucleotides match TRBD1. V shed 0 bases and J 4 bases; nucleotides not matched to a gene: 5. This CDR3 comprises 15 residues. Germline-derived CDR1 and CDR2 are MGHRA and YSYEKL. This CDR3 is CASSQDHGDSYGYTF. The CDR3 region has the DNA TGCGCCAGCAGCCAAGATCACGGGGACAGCTATGGCTACACCTTC.

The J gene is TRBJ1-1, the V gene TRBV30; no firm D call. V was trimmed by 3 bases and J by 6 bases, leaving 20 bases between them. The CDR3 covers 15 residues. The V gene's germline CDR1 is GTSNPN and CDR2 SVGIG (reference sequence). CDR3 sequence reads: CAWSVWAEEESEAFF. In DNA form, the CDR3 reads TGTGCCTGGAGCGTATGGGCGGAAGAGGAATCTGAAGCTTTCTTT.

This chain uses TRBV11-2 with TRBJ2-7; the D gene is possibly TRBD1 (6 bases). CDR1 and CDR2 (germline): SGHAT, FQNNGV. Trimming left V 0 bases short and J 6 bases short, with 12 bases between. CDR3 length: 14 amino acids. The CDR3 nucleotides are TGTGCCAGCAGCTTAGATCTACAGGGTGGCGAGCAGTACTTC. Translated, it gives CASSLDLQGGEQYF. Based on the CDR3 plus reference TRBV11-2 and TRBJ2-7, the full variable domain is EAGVAQSPRYKIIEKRQSVAFWCNPISGHATLYWYQQILGQGPKLLIQFQNNGVVDDSQLPKDRFSAERLKGVDSTLKIQPAKLEDSAVYLCASSLDLQGGEQYFGPGTRLTVT.

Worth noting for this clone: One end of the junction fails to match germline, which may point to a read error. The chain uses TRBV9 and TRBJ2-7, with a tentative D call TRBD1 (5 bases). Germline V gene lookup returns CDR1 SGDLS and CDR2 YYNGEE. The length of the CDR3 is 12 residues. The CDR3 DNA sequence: TGTGCCAGCAGCGTAGTAGGTGGGGCTGTGAACTTC. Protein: CASSVVGGAVNF.

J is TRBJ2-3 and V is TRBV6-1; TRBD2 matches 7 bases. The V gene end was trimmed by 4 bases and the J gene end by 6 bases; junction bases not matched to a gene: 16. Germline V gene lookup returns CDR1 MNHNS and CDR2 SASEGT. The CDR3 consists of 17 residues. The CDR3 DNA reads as TGTGCCAGCAGTGCCCTCTGGGGGGGGGATTGGGAGGATACGCAGTATTTT. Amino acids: CASSALWGGDWEDTQYF.

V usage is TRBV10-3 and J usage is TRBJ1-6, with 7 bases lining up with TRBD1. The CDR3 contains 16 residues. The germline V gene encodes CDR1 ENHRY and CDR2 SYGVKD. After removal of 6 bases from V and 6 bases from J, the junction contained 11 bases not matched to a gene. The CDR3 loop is CAISPDRAASNSPLHF. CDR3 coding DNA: TGTGCCATCAGCCCAGACAGGGCCGCCTCTAATTCACCCCTCCACTTT.

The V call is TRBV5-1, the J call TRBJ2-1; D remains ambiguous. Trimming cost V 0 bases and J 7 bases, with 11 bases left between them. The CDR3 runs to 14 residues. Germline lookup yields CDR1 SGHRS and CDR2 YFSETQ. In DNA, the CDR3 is TGCGCCAGCAGCTTGGGACCGGCTAGTAATGAGCAGTTCTTC. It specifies CASSLGPASNEQFF. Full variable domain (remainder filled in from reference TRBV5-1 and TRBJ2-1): KAGVTQTPRYLIKTRGQQVTLSCSPISGHRSVSWYQQTPGQGLQFLFEYFSETQRNKGNFPGRFSGRQFSNSRSEMNVSTLELGDSALYLCASSLGPASNEQFFGPGTRLTVL.